Listed below are T cell receptor beta chains from one sample, sequenced in a study of blood T cell repertoires in COVID-19. Using immunoSEQ multiplex PCR, the repertoire was profiled, and TCRdb retains in-frame clones only, with some absent. Of over 65,000 clones listed, 75% to 95% were seen once; the top ten hold approximately 0.74%. The sequenced sample was peripheral blood. The receptor set was obtained from an elderly woman with acute or convalescent COVID-19. The CDR3 runs from the conserved cysteine through the conserved F or W. Each record gives: J gene, V gene, D gene, clone size, CDR3 protein, CDR3 DNA. The D gene is left open where the match is weak. Not all rows give a size; the values are once, few, many and, for expanded clones, a class.

>TRBJ2-7|TRBV2|.|.
CASRTPSLYEQYF
TGTGCCAGCAGGACACCATCCCTCTACGAGCAGTACTTC
>TRBJ2-5|TRBV20-1|.|.
CSARDRRTQYF
TGCAGTGCTAGAGATCGGAGAACCCAGTACTTC
>TRBJ2-1|TRBV7-2|TRBD2|once
CASSLASSGSGEQFF
TGTGCCAGCAGCTTAGCCTCTAGCGGGAGCGGTGAGCAGTTCTTC
>TRBJ1-2|TRBV2|.|.
CASSEKDREVGYTF
TGTGCCAGCAGTGAGAAAGACAGAGAAGTGGGCTACACCTTC
>TRBJ1-6|TRBV29-1|TRBD1|once
CSVRYGSGQGNSPLHF
TGCAGCGTTCGTTACGGGTCGGGACAGGGGAATTCACCCCTCCACTTT
>TRBJ2-3|TRBV11-2|TRBD2|.
CASSLRRLAGVVDTQYF
TGTGCCAGCAGCCTTAGGAGACTAGCGGGAGTGGTAGATACGCAGTATTTT
>TRBJ2-1|TRBV20-1|TRBD2|.
CSASFGGGAQEQFF
TGCAGTGCTAGTTTTGGCGGGGGGGCCCAGGAGCAGTTCTTC
>TRBJ1-5|TRBV3-1/TRBV3-2|.|.
CASSQGRDQPQHF
TGTGCCAGCAGCCAAGGGCGGGATCAGCCCCAGCATTTT
>TRBJ1-5|TRBV3-1/TRBV3-2|TRBD1|once
CASSQDDRVTQPQHF
TGTGCCAGCAGCCAAGACGACAGGGTCACTCAGCCCCAGCATTTT
>TRBJ2-1|TRBV5-1|TRBD2|few
CASSSGHAAGGQDEQFF
TGCGCCAGCAGCTCGGGTCATGCGGCGGGGGGGCAGGATGAGCAGTTCTTC
>TRBJ2-1|TRBV18|.|.
CASSPNAGDEQFF
TGTGCCAGCTCACCCAACGCCGGGGATGAGCAGTTCTTC
>TRBJ2-1|TRBV11-2|TRBD2|.
CASSFIRLAGAANEQFF
TGTGCCAGCAGTTTCATCCGACTAGCGGGAGCCGCCAATGAGCAGTTCTTC
>TRBJ1-4|TRBV2|TRBD1|.
CASSARTGQGEKLFF
TGTGCCAGCAGTGCCCGGACAGGGCAGGGTGAAAAACTGTTTTTT
>TRBJ1-2|TRBV27|.|.
CASSLGRALSGGYTF
TGTGCCAGCAGTTTAGGCAGGGCTTTATCCGGTGGCTACACCTTC
>TRBJ1-2|TRBV5-1|.|few
CASSLEPRGNYGYTF
TGCGCCAGCAGCTTGGAGCCACGGGGGAACTATGGCTACACCTTC
>TRBJ1-5|TRBV6-2/TRBV6-3|.|.
CASSYSRAKDDQPQHF
TGTGCCAGCAGTTACTCGAGGGCAAAGGACGATCAGCCCCAGCATTTT
>TRBJ2-5|TRBV10-1|.|once
CASSERGGLETQYF
TGCGCCAGCAGTGAGAGAGGAGGGCTGGAGACCCAGTACTTC
>TRBJ2-3|TRBV29-1|.|.
CSVVETLNTDTQYF
TGCAGCGTTGTAGAGACTCTTAACACAGATACGCAGTATTTT
>TRBJ2-5|TRBV2|TRBD1|.
CASSESTGTQETQYF
TGTGCCAGCAGTGAATCGACAGGGACACAAGAGACCCAGTACTTC
>TRBJ2-1|TRBV7-2|TRBD2|.
CASSFRLAGGPGEQFF
TGTGCCAGCAGCTTCAGGCTGGCGGGGGGGCCGGGGGAGCAGTTCTTC
>TRBJ1-1|TRBV5-5|.|few
CASSFRGTEAFF
TGTGCCAGCAGCTTTAGAGGGACTGAAGCTTTCTTT
>TRBJ2-1|TRBV9|TRBD2|once
CASSPGTSEALEQFF
TGTGCCAGCAGCCCTGGGACTAGCGAGGCTCTGGAGCAGTTCTTC
>TRBJ1-2|TRBV9|TRBD1|.
CASSVAGTANYGYTF
TGTGCCAGCAGCGTAGCCGGGACAGCCAACTATGGCTACACCTTC
>TRBJ1-5|TRBV6-2/TRBV6-3|TRBD1|once
CASSNEAGGGSNQPQHF
TGTGCCAGCAGTAACGAAGCAGGGGGAGGAAGCAATCAGCCCCAGCATTTT
>TRBJ2-7|TRBV11-2|.|once
CASSLAGMRATEQYF
TGTGCCAGCAGCTTAGCCGGGATGAGGGCTACGGAGCAGTACTTC
>TRBJ2-7|TRBV5-1|.|.
CASSLGGLGPGQYF
TGCGCCAGCAGCTTGGGCGGGCTTGGGCCTGGGCAGTACTTC
>TRBJ2-2|TRBV5-1|.|.
CASSLTHIHTGELFF
TGCGCCAGCAGCTTAACACACATACACACCGGGGAGCTGTTTTTT
>TRBJ2-3|TRBV21-1|.|.
CASKRAGKLRTDTQYF
TGTGCCAGCAAGCGGGCGGGGAAGTTGCGCACAGATACGCAGTATTTT
>TRBJ1-2|TRBV6-1|.|.
CASSDRMEGGGLGGYTF
TGTGCCAGCAGTGACCGCATGGAGGGTGGGGGTTTGGGTGGCTACACCTTC
>TRBJ2-7|TRBV21-1|.|.
CASSIGTGYYEQYF
TGTGCCAGCAGCATAGGGACAGGGTACTACGAGCAGTACTTC
>TRBJ2-1|TRBV6-5|.|.
CASSYVSRVGNEQFF
TGTGCCAGCAGTTACGTGTCCAGGGTGGGAAATGAGCAGTTCTTC
>TRBJ1-5|TRBV18|TRBD1|once
CASSPRTGGANQPQHF
TGTGCCAGCTCACCACGGACAGGGGGGGCAAATCAGCCCCAGCATTTT
>TRBJ2-7|TRBV2|.|.
CASTQGNWDEQYF
TGTGCCAGCACACAGGGAAATTGGGACGAGCAGTACTTC
>TRBJ1-4|TRBV5-1|TRBD1|.
CASSSWTGGTNEKLFF
TGCGCCAGCAGCTCCTGGACAGGGGGAACTAATGAAAAACTGTTTTTT
>TRBJ2-3|TRBV5-1|TRBD2|.
CASSSGLASGTDTQYF
TGCGCCAGCAGCTCCGGACTAGCGTCGGGGACAGATACGCAGTATTTT
>TRBJ1-4|TRBV7-8|.|.
CASSLEGGDEKLFF
TGTGCCAGCAGCTTAGAGGGGGGGGATGAAAAACTGTTTTTT
>TRBJ2-5|TRBV5-6|TRBD2|.
CASSPPGGQETQYF
TGTGCCAGCAGCCCGCCGGGGGGGCAAGAGACCCAGTACTTC
>TRBJ2-1|TRBV4-3|TRBD1|.
CASSQGQGAEFYNEQFF
TGCGCCAGCAGCCAAGGACAGGGGGCTGAATTCTACAATGAGCAGTTCTTC
>TRBJ2-1|TRBV28|.|.
CASKPGPIRREQFF
TGTGCCAGCAAGCCTGGGCCAATTCGACGCGAGCAGTTCTTC
>TRBJ2-1|TRBV5-4|TRBD1|.
CASSLDRASYNEQFF
TGTGCCAGCAGCCTAGACAGGGCGTCGTACAATGAGCAGTTCTTC
>TRBJ1-4|TRBV6-5|TRBD1|.
CASSQPGTGLEKLFF
TGTGCCAGCAGTCAGCCAGGGACAGGACTTGAAAAACTGTTTTTT
>TRBJ2-1|TRBV6-5|TRBD1|.
CASRGDRTGRHEQFF
TGTGCCAGCAGGGGGGATCGGACAGGTCGCCATGAGCAGTTCTTC
>TRBJ1-3|TRBV5-6|.|.
CASSLGQGNTIYF
TGTGCCAGCAGCTTGGGACAGGGAAACACCATATATTTT
>TRBJ2-5|TRBV5-4|.|.
CASSPGQYQETQYF
TGTGCCAGCAGCCCAGGACAGTACCAAGAGACCCAGTACTTC
>TRBJ2-3|TRBV7-9|.|.
CASSSSSHRVFTDTQYF
TGTGCCAGCAGCTCAAGCTCACACAGGGTCTTCACAGATACGCAGTATTTT
>TRBJ1-3|TRBV9|TRBD1|.
CASSDRDRSENTIYF
TGTGCCAGCAGCGATCGGGACAGATCGGAAAACACCATATATTTT
>TRBJ2-3|TRBV5-1|.|.
CASSLGVLQGDTQYF
TGCGCCAGCAGCTTGGGTGTCCTACAGGGAGATACGCAGTATTTT
>TRBJ2-5|TRBV5-1|.|.
CASSRRLGQETQYF
TGCGCCAGCAGCCGGAGACTCGGGCAAGAGACCCAGTACTTC
>TRBJ1-2|TRBV5-6|.|.
CASSPGGVAGYTF
TGTGCCAGCAGCCCTGGGGGGGTTGCTGGCTACACCTTC
>TRBJ2-7|TRBV15|.|.
CATSRESNSYEQYF
TGTGCCACCAGCAGAGAATCCAACTCCTACGAGCAGTACTTC
>TRBJ2-7|TRBV7-2|.|.
CASSPGGRPYEQYF
TGTGCCAGCAGCCCGGGGGGCCGACCCTACGAGCAGTACTTC
>TRBJ2-4|TRBV9|.|.
CASSVGPGAAKNIQYF
TGTGCCAGCAGCGTAGGTCCTGGGGCCGCCAAAAACATTCAGTACTTC